This record concerns one T cell receptor beta chain sequence. Its antigen is unidentified. The entry originates in a study of T cell repertoires in cytomegalovirus infection. General observations from the study: CMV-specific TCR beta clonotypes restricted by HLA-C dominated the ex vivo response.

TCRdb reanalysed the reads using MiXCR and keeps one entry per CDR3 protein. There are hundreds of thousands of distinct CDR3 sequences in the sample; 30% to 40% occur only once, and around a sixth lies in the top ten. The V end was cut by 4 bases, the J end by 8 bases, with 9 bases between. Per the germline V gene, CDR1 is SGHAT and CDR2 is FQNNGV. This CDR3 contains 12 residues. The sample in question was cultured PBMCs, obtained from culture after CMV antigen stimulation. The sequence derives from a human donor in good health (CMV status not recorded). Some clones in this sample may be carry-over from other donors' samples. This chain joins TRBV11-2 and TRBJ2-1; unclear D gene. CDR3 DNA: TGTGCCAGCAGCTCAAGCATCGATGAGCAGTTCTTC. It encodes CASSSSIDEQFF.